This record covers a single T cell receptor (beta chain). The sample is drawn from a study of shared clonotypes between healthy human individuals. Background on the study: Each donor's CD8 memory used one plate, CD8 naive two, each CD4 subset three.

This CDR3 is built from 16 residues. The germline V gene encodes CDR1 SGHDT and CDR2 YYEEEE. With 5 bases clipped from V and 4 bases from J, the junction kept 11 bases outside the gene matches. The method was immunoSEQ multiplex PCR; TCRdb's version includes in-frame clones alone and lacks a portion of them. The sample holds more than 550,000 clones, 90% seen once. The sample was memory CD8+ T cells from PBMCs. Specified subset: CD45RO+ cells pooled with CCR7-negative TemRA cells. The clonotype comes from a young man in good health. Some clones in this sample may be carry-over from other donors' samples. The chain links TRBV5-6 to TRBJ2-1, with 8 bases matching TRBD2. This CDR3 reads CASRSGVASGYNEQFF. CDR3 DNA sequence: TGTGCCAGCAGATCTGGCGTGGCTAGCGGGTACAATGAGCAGTTCTTC.